This T cell receptor beta chain was found in a study of cytomegalovirus exposure and HLA in healthy donors. The primer mix had 60 Vbeta and 13 Jbeta primers. The protocol was immunoSEQ multiplex PCR, while the TCRdb copy is restricted to in-frame clones and leaves out a portion. The sample records more than 95,000 clones, 78% being singletons. With V trimmed by 4 bases and J by 1 base, 8 bases remained unmatched. Germline CDR1 and CDR2: SGHRS and YFSETQ. CDR3 length equals 16 residues. Concerning this clone: This sample includes further DNA sequences coding for the same CDR3.

This clonotype was sampled from a man aged 25-45 years in good health and CMV-seropositive. Input material: PBMCs. J is TRBJ2-7 and V is TRBV5-1; 10 positions match TRBD2. The DNA for the CDR3 is TGCGCCAGCAGCCCTCGGACTAGCGGTCCGTCCTACGAGCAGTACTTC. Its translation: CASSPRTSGPSYEQYF.